This T cell receptor (beta chain) derives from a study of T-cell reconstitution after alpha-beta-depleted transplantation in children. Study results and limitations: T cells produced anew were the main source of T-cell counts and diversity one year after transplant. Several hundred expanded graft clones reportedly were the source of alpha-beta T cells about two months after transplant. Some patients owed their high day-60 TCRbeta diversity to surviving recipient T cells and thymic progenitors.

As it was prepared, the TCRbeta library received unique molecular identifiers. TCRdb re-called the PCR reads through MiXCR, storing one row per CDR3 protein. Of 45,000 to 60,000 distinct CDR3 sequences detected, roughly 50% appear once; the ten largest clones hold more than 30%. This clonotype was counted many times. Its target is not known. The CDR3 sequence is 15 residues long. The germline V gene has CDR1 LGHDT and CDR2 YNNKEL (reference sequence). V lost 0 bases to trimming and J lost 9 bases, with 16 bases between them. This sample comprised peripheral blood, obtained before TCRalphabeta/CD19-depleted stem cell transplant. This chain uses TRBV3-1 with TRBJ2-3; D might be TRBD1 or TRBD2, each matching 5 bases. The source is a boy under two years old with SCID, due to receive a stem cell transplant. In DNA form, the CDR3 reads TGTGCCAGCAGCCAAGATTGGGGAGATTCAGGGACGCAGTATTTT. Encoded protein: CASSQDWGDSGTQYF.